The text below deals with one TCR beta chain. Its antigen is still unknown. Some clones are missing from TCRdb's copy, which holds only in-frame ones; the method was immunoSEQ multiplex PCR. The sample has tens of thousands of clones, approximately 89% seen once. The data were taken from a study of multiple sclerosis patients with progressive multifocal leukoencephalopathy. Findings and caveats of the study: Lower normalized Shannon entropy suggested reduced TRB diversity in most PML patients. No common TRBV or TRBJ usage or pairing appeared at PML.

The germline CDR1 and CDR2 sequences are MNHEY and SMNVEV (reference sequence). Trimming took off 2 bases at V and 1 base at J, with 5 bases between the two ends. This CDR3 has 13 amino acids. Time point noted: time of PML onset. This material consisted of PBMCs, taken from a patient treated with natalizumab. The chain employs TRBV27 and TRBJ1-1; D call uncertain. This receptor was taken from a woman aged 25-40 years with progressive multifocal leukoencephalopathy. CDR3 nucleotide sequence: TGTGCCAGCAGTTTAGAGGGGAACACTGAAGCTTTCTTT. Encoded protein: CASSLEGNTEAFF.